This record concerns one T cell receptor (beta chain) sequence. The repertoire was sequenced with immunoSEQ multiplex PCR; TCRdb's copy has only in-frame clones and lacks some. The repertoire has more than 40,000 clones, approximately 86% of them found once; the top ten carry 2.5% to 3%. The sample comes from a study of blood T cell repertoires in COVID-19. Looking at the study overall: Sources were T cells, B-cell-depleted T cells, or PBMCs; the material itself was cDNA or gDNA.

V lost 1 base to trimming and J lost 2 bases, with 8 bases between them. The CDR3 length is 15 residues. The germline V gene encodes CDR1 SGHAT and CDR2 FQNNGV. This receptor was taken from an elderly woman with acute or convalescent COVID-19. Sequenced: peripheral blood. This chain connects TRBV11-2 to TRBJ2-2, with D perhaps matching TRBD1 (5 bases). Here the CDR3 DNA reads TGTGCCAGCAGCTTAGGGCAGGGAAACACCGGGGAGCTGTTTTTT. Protein sequence: CASSLGQGNTGELFF.